The clone carrying this T cell receptor beta chain was picked up a small number of times. Clones were sequenced by immunoSEQ multiplex PCR, and TCRdb holds only the in-frame ones, with some missing. The table has around 220,000 clones, 80% seen once. This sample was taken from a study of blood T cell repertoires in COVID-19. Study at large: Acute and convalescent COVID-19 samples came from the United States, Italy and Spain.

Participants came from about two dozen US areas, aged about 18 to 89 years. The receptor was isolated from a woman between 35 and 50 years old with acute COVID-19. Source material: PBMCs or T cells enriched from blood (not recorded which).

DNA of the CDR3: TGTGCCAGCAGTTTCGACACCAACAATCAGCCCCAGCATTTT. As protein: CASSFDTNNQPQHF. The gene calls are TRBV7-9 and TRBJ1-5; D gene unclear. V was trimmed by 6 bases and J by 3 bases, leaving 12 bases between them. The CDR3 is made up of 14 amino acids. CDR1 is SEHNR, CDR2 FQNEAQ, per germline (reference sequence).